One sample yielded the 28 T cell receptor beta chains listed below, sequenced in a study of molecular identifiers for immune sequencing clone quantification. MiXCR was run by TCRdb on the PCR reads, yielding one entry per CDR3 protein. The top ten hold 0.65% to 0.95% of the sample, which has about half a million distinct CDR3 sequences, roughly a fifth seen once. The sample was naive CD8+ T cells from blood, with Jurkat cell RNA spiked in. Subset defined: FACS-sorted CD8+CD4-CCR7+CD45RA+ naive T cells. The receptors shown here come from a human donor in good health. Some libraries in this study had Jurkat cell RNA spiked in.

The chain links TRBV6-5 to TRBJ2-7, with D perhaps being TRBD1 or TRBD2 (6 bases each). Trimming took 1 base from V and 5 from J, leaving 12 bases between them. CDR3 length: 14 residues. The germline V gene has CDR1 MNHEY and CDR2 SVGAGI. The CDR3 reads CASSYLMRGDEQYF. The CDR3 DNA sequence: TGTGCCAGCAGTTACTTAATGAGGGGGGACGAGCAGTACTTC.

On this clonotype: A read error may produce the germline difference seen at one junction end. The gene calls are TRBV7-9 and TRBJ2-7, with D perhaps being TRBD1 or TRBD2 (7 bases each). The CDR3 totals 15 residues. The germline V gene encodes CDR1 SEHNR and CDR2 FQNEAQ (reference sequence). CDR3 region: CASGLGGGGTYEQYF. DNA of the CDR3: TGTGCCAGCGGCTTAGGGGGCGGGGGCACCTACGAGCAGTACTTC.

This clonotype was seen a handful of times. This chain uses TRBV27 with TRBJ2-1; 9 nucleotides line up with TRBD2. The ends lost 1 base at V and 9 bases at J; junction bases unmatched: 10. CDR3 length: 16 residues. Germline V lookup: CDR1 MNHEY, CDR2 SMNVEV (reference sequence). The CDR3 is CASSLLRGGPFGEQFF. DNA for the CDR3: TGTGCCAGCAGTTTATTGCGGGGGGGGCCTTTCGGTGAGCAGTTCTTC.

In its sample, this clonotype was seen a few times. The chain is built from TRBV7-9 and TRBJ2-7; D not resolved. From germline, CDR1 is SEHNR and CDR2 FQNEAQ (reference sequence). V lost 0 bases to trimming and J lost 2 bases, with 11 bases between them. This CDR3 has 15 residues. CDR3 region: CASSLALQGTYEQYF. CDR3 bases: TGTGCCAGCAGCTTAGCTCTTCAAGGGACCTACGAGCAGTACTTC.

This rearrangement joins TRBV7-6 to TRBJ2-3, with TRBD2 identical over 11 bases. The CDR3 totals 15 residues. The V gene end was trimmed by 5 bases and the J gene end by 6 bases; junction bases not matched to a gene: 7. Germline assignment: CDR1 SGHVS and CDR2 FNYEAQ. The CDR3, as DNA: TGTGCCAGCAGCAATAGCGGGGGGGCCGTGGATACGCAGTATTTT. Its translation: CASSNSGGAVDTQYF.

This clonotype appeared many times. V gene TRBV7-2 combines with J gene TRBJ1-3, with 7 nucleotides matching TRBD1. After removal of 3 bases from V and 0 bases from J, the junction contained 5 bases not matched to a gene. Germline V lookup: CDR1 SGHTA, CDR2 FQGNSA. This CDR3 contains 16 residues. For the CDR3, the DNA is TGTGCCAGCAGCTTGACAGGGTTAAACTCTGGAAACACCATATATTTT. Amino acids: CASSLTGLNSGNTIYF.

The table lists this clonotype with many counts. CDR3 DNA: TGTGCCAGCAGCGTAGAGGGGGGATGGGAGACCCAGTACTTC. Translation gives CASSVEGGWETQYF. The chain has TRBV9 and TRBJ2-5; either TRBD1 or TRBD2 may fit D (6 bases each). The germline V and J ends were trimmed by 0 bases and 5 bases, with 11 bases remaining between them. CDR1 and CDR2 from the germline V gene are SGDLS and YYNGEE. CDR3 length: 14 residues.

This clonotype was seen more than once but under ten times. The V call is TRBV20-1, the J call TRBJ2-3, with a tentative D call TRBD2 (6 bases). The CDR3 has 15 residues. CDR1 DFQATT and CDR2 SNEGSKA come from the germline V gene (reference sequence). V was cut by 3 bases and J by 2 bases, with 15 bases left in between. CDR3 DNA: TGCAGTGCTAGTTATCCGGCGGGGATCACAGATACGCAGTATTTT. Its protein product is CSASYPAGITDTQYF.

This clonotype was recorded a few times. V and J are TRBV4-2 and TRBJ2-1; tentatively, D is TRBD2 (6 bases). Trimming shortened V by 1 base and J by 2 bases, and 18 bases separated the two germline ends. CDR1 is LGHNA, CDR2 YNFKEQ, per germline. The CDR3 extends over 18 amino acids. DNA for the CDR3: TGTGCCAGCAGCCAAGGAGTGATCGGGCGGGGAGCCTACAATGAGCAGTTCTTC. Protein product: CASSQGVIGRGAYNEQFF.

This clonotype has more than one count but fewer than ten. The CDR3 sequence is CAISEEKPVSYEQYF. The CDR3 nucleotides read TGTGCCATCAGTGAGGAGAAGCCCGTCTCCTACGAGCAGTACTTC. The rearrangement uses TRBV10-3 and TRBJ2-7; D is ambiguous. Germline CDR1 ENHRY, CDR2 SYGVKD. The V end was cut by 2 bases, the J end by 0 bases, with 11 bases between. CDR3 size: 15 residues.

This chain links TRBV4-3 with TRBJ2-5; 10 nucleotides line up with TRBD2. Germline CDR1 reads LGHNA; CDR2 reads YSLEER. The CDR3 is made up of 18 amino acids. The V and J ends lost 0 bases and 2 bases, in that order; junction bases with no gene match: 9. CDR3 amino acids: CASSQEAAGGPYQETQYF. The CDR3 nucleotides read TGCGCCAGCAGCCAAGAGGCAGCGGGGGGGCCTTATCAAGAGACCCAGTACTTC.

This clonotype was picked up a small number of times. The DNA for the CDR3 is TGCGCCAGCAGCCCGGACGTAGCGGGGGGGGGTAATGAGCAGTTCTTC. It is translated as CASSPDVAGGGNEQFF. The chain combines TRBV4-3 with TRBJ2-1; 11 bases are shared with TRBD2. CDR1 is LGHNA and CDR2 is YSLEER in the germline V gene. The length of the CDR3 is 16 residues. V lost 4 bases, J lost 7 bases, and 9 bases stayed unmatched.

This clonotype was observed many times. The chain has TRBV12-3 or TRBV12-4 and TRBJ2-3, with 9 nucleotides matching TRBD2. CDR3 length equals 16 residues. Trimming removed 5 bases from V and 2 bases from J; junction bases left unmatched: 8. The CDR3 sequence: CASSQGTSRFTDTQYF. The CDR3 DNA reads TGTGCCAGCAGTCAGGGGACTAGCCGTTTCACAGATACGCAGTATTTT.

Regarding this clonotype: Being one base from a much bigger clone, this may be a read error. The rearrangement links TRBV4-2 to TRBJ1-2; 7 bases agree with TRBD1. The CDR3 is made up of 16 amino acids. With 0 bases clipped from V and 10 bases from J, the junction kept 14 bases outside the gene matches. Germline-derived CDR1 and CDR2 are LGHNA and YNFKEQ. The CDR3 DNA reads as TGTGCCAGCAGCCAAGATGGGAACAGGGGTTCCCATGACTACACCTTC. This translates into CASSQDGNRGSHDYTF.

For the CDR3, the DNA is TGTGCCAGCAGCTACCGGGGACTCAGATTGGGCCAGTACTTC. Translating it yields CASSYRGLRLGQYF. The gene calls are TRBV12-3 or TRBV12-4 and TRBJ2-5, with D perhaps matching TRBD2 (6 bases). Trimming pared 6 bases from V and 10 bases from J, leaving 21 bases between. The CDR3 sequence is 14 residues long.

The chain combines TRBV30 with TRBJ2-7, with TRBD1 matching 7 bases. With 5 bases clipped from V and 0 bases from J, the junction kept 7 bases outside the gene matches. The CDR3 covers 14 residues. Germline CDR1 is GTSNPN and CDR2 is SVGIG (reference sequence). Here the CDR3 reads CAWDGQVSSYEQYF. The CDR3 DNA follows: TGTGCCTGGGACGGACAGGTGAGCTCCTACGAGCAGTACTTC.

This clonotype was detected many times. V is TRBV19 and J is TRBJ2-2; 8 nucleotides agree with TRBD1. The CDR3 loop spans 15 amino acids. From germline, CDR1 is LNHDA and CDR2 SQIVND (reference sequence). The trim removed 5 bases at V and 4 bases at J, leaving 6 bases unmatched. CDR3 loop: CASSLQGGGTGELFF. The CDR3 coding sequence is TGTGCCAGTAGTCTACAGGGGGGCGGCACCGGGGAGCTGTTTTTT.

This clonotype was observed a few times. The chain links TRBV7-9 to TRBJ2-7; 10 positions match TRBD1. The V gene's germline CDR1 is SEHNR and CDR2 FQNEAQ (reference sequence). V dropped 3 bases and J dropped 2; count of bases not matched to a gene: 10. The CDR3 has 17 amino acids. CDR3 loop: CASSFQAGQGVTYEQYF. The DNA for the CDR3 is TGTGCCAGCAGCTTTCAGGCTGGACAGGGGGTTACCTACGAGCAGTACTTC.

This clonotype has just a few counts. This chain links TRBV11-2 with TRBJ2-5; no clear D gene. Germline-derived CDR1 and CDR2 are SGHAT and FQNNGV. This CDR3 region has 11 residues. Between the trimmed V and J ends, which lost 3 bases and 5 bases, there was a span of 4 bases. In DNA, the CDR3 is TGTGCCAGCAGCTTGTGGGAGACCCAGTACTTC. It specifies CASSLWETQYF.

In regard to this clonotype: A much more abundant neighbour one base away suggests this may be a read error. The CDR3 loop is CACSPLSRTEAFF. For the CDR3, the DNA is TGTGCCTGCAGCCCTTTGAGTCGGACTGAAGCTTTCTTT. The chain recombines TRBV5-3 with TRBJ1-1; D call uncertain. TRBV5-3 is marked as an open reading frame, function uncertain. V lost 10 bases and J lost 5, with 18 bases in between. This CDR3 is 13 amino acids long.

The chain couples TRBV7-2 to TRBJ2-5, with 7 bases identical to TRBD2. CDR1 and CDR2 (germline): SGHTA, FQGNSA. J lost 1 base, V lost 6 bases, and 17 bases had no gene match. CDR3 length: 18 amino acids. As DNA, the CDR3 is TGTGCCAGCAGTTGGGACTACGGAGGATCAAACGTCCAAGAGACCCAGTACTTC. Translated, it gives CASSWDYGGSNVQETQYF. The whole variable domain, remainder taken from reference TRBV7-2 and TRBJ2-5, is GAGVSQSPSNKVTEKGKDVELRCDPISGHTALYWYRQSLGQGLEFLIYFQGNSAPDKSGLPSDRFSAERTGGSVSTLTIQRTQQEDSAVYLCASSWDYGGSNVQETQYFGPGTRLLVL.

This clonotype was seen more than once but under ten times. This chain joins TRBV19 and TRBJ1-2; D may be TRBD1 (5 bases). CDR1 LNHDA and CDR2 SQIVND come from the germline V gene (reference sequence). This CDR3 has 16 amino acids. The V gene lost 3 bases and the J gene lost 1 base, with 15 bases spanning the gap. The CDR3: CASSMVSGGSNYGYTF. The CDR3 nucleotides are TGTGCCAGTAGTATGGTCTCCGGGGGAAGTAACTATGGCTACACCTTC.

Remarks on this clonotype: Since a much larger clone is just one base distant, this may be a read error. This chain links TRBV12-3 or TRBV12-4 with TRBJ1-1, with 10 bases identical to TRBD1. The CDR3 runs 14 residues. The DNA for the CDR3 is TGTGTCAGCAGACAGGGACAGGGGCACACTGAAGCTTTCTTT. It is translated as CVSRQGQGHTEAFF.

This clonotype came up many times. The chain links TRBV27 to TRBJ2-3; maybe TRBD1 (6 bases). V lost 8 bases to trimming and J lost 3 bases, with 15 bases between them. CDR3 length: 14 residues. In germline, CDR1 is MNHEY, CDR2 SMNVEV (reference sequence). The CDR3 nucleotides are TGTGCCAGCCGTACAGGGTACGGGACAGATACGCAGTATTTT. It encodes CASRTGYGTDTQYF.

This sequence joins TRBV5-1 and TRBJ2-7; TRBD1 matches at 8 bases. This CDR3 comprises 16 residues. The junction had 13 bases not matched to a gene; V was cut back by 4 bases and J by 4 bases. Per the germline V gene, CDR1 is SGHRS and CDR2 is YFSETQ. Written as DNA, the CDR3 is TGCGCCAGCAGCGACAGGGGCCGCGGCCCTTTATACGAGCAGTACTTC. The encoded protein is CASSDRGRGPLYEQYF.

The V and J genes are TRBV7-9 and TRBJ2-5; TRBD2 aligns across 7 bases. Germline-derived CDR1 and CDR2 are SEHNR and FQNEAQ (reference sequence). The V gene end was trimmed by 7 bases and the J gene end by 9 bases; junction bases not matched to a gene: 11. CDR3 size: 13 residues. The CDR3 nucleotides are TGTGCCAGCACCATAACTAGCGTGGAGGCCCAGTACTTC. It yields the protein CASTITSVEAQYF.

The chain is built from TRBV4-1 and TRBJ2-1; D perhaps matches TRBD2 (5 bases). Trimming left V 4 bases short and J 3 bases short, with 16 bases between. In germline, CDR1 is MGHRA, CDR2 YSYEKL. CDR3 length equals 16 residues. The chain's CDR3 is CASSPSRARDYNEQFF. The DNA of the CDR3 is TGCGCCAGCAGCCCTTCCCGGGCCCGGGACTACAATGAGCAGTTCTTC.

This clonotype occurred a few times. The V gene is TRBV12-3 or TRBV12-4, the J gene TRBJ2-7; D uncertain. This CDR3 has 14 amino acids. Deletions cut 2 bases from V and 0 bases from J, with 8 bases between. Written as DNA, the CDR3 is TGTGCCAGCAGTTTATCGTGGCCCTCCTACGAGCAGTACTTC. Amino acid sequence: CASSLSWPSYEQYF.